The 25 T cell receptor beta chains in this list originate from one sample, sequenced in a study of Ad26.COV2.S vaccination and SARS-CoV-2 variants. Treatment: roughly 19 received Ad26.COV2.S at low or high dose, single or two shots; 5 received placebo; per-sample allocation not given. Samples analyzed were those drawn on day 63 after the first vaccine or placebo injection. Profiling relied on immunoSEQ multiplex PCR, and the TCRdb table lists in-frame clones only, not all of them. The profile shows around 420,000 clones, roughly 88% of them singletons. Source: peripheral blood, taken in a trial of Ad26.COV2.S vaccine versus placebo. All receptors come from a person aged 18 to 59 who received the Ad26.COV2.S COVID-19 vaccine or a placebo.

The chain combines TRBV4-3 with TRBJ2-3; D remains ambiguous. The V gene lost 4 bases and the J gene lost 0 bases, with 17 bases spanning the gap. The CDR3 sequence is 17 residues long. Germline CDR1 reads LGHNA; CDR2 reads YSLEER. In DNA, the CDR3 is TGCGCCAGCAGCCGGCCCCGGGCCGAGAGAAGCACAGATACGCAGTATTTT. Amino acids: CASSRPRAERSTDTQYF.

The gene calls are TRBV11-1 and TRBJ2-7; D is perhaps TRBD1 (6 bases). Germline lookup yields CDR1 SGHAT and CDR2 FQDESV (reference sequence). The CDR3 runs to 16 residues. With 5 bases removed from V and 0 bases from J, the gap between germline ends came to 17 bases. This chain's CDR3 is CASSAPRDTLSYEQYF. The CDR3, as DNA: TGTGCCAGCAGCGCCCCCCGGGACACCCTCTCCTACGAGCAGTACTTC.

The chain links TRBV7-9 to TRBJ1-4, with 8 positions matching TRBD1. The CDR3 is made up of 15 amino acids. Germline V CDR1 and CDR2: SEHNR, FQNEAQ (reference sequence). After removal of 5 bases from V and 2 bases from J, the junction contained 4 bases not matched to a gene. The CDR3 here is CASSLGTGTNEKLFF. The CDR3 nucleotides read TGTGCCAGCAGCCTCGGGACAGGCACTAATGAAAAACTGTTTTTT.

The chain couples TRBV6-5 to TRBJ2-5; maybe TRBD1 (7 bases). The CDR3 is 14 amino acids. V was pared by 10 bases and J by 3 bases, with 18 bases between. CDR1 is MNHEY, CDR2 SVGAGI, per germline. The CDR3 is CATATGEAEETQYF. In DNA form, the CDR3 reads TGTGCCACCGCCACAGGGGAGGCCGAAGAGACCCAGTACTTC.

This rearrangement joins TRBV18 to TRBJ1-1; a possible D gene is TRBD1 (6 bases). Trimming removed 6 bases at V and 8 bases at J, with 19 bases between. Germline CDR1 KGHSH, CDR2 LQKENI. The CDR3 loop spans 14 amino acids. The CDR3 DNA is TGTGCCAGCTCTCCCCGGACAGATAGGCTCGAAGCTTTCTTT. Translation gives CASSPRTDRLEAFF. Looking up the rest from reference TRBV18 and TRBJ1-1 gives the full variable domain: NAGVMQNPRHLVRRRGQEARLRCSPMKGHSHVYWYRQLPEEGLKFMVYLQKENIIDESGMPKERFSAEFPKEGPSILRIQQVVRGDSAAYFCASSPRTDRLEAFFGQGTRLTVV.

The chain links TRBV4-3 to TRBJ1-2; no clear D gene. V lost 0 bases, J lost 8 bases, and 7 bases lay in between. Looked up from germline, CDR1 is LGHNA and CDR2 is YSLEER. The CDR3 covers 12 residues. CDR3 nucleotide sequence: TGCGCCAGCAGCCAAGATTTTATCGGCTACACCTTC. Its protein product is CASSQDFIGYTF.

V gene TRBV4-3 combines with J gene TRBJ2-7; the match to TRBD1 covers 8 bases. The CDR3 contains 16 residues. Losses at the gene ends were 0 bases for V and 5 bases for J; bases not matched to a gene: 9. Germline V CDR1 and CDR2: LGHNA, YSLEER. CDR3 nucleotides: TGCGCCAGCAGCCAAGAGGGTCCAGGGGGCCCCGACGAGCAGTACTTC. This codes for CASSQEGPGGPDEQYF.

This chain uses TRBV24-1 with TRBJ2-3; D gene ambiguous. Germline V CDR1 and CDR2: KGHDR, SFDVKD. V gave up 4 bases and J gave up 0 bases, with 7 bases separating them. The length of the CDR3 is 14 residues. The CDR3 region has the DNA TGTGCCACCAGTGACCACGACAGCACAGATACGCAGTATTTT. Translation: CATSDHDSTDTQYF.

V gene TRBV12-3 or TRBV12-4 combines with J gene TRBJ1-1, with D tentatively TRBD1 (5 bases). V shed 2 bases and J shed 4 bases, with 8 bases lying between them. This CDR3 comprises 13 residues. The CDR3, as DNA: TGTGCCAGCAGTTTACCGGGGGGCACTGAAGCTTTCTTT. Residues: CASSLPGGTEAFF.

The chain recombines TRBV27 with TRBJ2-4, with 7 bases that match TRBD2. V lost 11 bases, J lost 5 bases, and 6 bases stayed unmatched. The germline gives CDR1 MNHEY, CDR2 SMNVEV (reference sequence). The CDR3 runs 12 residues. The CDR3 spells CAAGEGENIQYF. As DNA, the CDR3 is TGTGCCGCGGGGGAAGGGGAAAACATTCAGTACTTC.

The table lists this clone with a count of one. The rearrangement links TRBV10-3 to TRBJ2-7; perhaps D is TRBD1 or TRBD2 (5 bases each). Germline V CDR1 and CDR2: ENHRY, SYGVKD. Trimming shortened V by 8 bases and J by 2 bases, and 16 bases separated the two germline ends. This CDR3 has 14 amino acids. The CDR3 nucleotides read TGTGCCATCGGGGGACGGGGTTATCCCTACGAGCAGTACTTC. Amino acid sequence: CAIGGRGYPYEQYF.

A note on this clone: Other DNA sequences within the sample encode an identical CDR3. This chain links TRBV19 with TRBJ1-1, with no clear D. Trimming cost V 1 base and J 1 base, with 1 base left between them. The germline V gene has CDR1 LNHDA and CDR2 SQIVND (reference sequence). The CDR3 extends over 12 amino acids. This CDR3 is CASSIGNTEAFF. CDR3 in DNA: TGTGCCAGTAGTATAGGGAACACTGAAGCTTTCTTT. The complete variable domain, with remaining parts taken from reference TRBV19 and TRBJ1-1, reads DGGITQSPKYLFRKEGQNVTLSCEQNLNHDAMYWYRQDPGQGLRLIYYSQIVNDFQKGDIAEGYSVSREKKESFPLTVTSAQKNPTAFYLCASSIGNTEAFFGQGTRLTVV.

The DNA for the CDR3 is TGTGCCAGCAGCCCTCAAGGGGAAGCAGTTGAAGCTTTCTTT. It is translated as CASSPQGEAVEAFF. The chain links TRBV7-9 to TRBJ1-1; maybe TRBD1 (5 bases). This CDR3 is built from 14 residues. Germline CDR1 is SEHNR and CDR2 is FQNEAQ (reference sequence). V lost 5 bases and J 7 bases, leaving 17 bases between the germline ends.

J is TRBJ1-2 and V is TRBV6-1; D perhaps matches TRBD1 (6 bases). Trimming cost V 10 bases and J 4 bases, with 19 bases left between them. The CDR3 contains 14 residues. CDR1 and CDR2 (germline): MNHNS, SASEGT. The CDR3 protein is CAIKDSLVVYGYTF. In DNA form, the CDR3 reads TGTGCCATCAAGGACAGCTTGGTGGTCTATGGCTACACCTTC.

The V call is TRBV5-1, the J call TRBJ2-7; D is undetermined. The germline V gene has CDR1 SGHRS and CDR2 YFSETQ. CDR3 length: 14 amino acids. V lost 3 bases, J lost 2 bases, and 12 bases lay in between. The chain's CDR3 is CASSSTEAPYEQYF. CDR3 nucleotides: TGCGCCAGCAGCTCCACAGAGGCCCCCTACGAGCAGTACTTC.

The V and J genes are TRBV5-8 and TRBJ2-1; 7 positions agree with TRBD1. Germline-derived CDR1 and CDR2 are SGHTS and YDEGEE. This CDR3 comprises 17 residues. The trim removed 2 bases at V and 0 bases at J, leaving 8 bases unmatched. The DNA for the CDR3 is TGTGCCAGCAGCTTCGACGCAGGGGGAAGCTCCTACAATGAGCAGTTCTTC. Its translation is CASSFDAGGSSYNEQFF.

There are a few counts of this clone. CDR3 loop: CASSQDSPRVPTYEQYF. The CDR3 DNA follows: TGTGCCAGCAGCCAAGATTCCCCCAGAGTTCCTACCTACGAGCAGTACTTC. This chain links TRBV3-1 (or the pseudogene TRBV3-2) with TRBJ2-7; no reliable D call. The V end was cut by 0 bases, the J end by 2 bases, with 17 bases between. The CDR3 totals 17 residues. Germline V gene data show CDR1 as LGHDT and CDR2 as YNNKEL (reference sequence).

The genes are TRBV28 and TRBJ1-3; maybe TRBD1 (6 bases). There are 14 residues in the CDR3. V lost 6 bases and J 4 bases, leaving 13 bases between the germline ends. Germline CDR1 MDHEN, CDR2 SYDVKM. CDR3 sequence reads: CASSPGHLGNTIYF. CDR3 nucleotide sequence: TGTGCCAGCAGCCCGGGACACCTGGGAAACACCATATATTTT. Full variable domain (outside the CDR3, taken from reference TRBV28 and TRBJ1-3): DVKVTQSSRYLVKRTGEKVFLECVQDMDHENMFWYRQDPGLGLRLIYFSYDVKMKEKGDIPEGYSVSREKKERFSLILESASTNQTSMYLCASSPGHLGNTIYFGEGSWLTVV.

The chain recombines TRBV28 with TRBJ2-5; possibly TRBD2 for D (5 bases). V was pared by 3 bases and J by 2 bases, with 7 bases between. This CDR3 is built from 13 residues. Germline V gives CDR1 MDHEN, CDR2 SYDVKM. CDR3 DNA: TGTGCCAGCAGTTTGAGACTACAAGAGACCCAGTACTTC. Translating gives CASSLRLQETQYF.

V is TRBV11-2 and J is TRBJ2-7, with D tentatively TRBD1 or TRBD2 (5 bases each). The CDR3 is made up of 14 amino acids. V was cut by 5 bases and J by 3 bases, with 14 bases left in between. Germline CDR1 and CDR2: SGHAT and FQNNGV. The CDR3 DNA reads TGTGCCAGCAGCCACGGGCAGGGAGACTACGAGCAGTACTTC. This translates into CASSHGQGDYEQYF.

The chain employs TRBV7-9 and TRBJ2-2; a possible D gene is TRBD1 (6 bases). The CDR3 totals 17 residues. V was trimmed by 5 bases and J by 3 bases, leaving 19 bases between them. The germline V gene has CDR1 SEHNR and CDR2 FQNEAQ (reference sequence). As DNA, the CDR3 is TGTGCCAGCAGCCCCCAGGTGGGGACAATCTACACCGGGGAGCTGTTTTTT. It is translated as CASSPQVGTIYTGELFF.

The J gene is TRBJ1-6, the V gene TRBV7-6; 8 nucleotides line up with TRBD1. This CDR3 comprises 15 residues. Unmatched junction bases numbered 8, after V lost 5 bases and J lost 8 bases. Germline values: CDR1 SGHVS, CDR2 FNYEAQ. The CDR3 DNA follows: TGTGCCAGCAGCGCCCTCAGGGGGCGGGATTCACCCCTCCACTTT. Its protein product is CASSALRGRDSPLHF.

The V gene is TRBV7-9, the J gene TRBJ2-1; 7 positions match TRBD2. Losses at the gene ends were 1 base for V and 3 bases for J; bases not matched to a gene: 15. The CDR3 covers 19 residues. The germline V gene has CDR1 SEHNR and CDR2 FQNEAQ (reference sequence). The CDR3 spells CASSLGTRGNARNYNEQFF. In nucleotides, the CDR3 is TGTGCCAGCAGCTTAGGGACTAGGGGCAACGCGCGGAACTACAATGAGCAGTTCTTC.

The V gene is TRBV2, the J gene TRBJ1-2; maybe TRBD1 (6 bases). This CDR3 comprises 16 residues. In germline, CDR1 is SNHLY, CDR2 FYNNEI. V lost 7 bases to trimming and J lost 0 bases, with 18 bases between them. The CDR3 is CASIPAQGVPNYGYTF. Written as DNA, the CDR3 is TGTGCCAGCATTCCCGCACAGGGCGTTCCTAACTATGGCTACACCTTC.

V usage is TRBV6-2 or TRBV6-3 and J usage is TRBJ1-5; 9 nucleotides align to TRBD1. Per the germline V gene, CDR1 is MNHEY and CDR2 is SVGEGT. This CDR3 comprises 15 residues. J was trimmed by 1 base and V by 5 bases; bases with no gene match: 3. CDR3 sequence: CASSRQGGSNQPQHF. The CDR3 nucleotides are TGTGCCAGCAGTCGACAGGGGGGGAGCAATCAGCCCCAGCATTTT.